The source of this TCR beta chain is a study of shared clonotypes between healthy human individuals. In the study overall: Plates per donor: three CD4 naive, three CD4 memory, two CD8 naive, one CD8 memory. Study-wide points: Genetic and exposure-history diversity was limited by the few donors. Naive subsets usually exceeded memory subsets in estimated richness.

CDR3 length: 16 amino acids. Trimming left V 0 bases short and J 9 bases short, with 18 bases between. Germline V gene data show CDR1 as LGHNA and CDR2 as YSLEER. For this clone: Its antigen is as yet unknown.

Both subsets, CD45RA+ naive and CD45RA-negative memory, were split from the CD4+ cells. The protocol was immunoSEQ multiplex PCR, while the TCRdb copy is restricted to in-frame clones and leaves out a portion. The sample holds roughly 1,500,000 clones, about 98% seen once. Material: naive CD4+ T cells sorted from blood. This sample's subset: CD45RA+ positively selected. This clonotype was sampled from a man aged 30 to 45 in good health. The rearrangement uses TRBV4-3 and TRBJ2-4; weak D call: TRBD2 (5 bases). CDR3 DNA sequence: TGCGCCAGCAGCCAAGATCTGAGGGTCGAAAAGGCCATTCAGTACTTC. As protein: CASSQDLRVEKAIQYF.